This entry concerns a single TCR beta chain. Its matching antigen is unknown. Trimming cost V 0 bases and J 6 bases, with 6 bases left between them. This CDR3 region has 13 residues. The germline V gene encodes CDR1 MNHNS and CDR2 SASEGT. Assay used: immunoSEQ multiplex PCR; TCRdb lists only in-frame clones, some missing. The sample has 2,500,000 or so clones; 93% are singletons. The sample is drawn from a study of shared clonotypes between healthy human individuals. Overall study context: Participating donors consisted of a couple of women and a few men aged 18 to 49. General study findings and limits: All-four-donor shared clonotypes had higher generation probabilities than non-shared clonotypes did.

The V and J genes are TRBV6-1 and TRBJ1-5; no reliable D call. This TCR came from a young man in good health. Some clones in this sample may be carry-over from other donors' samples. What was sequenced was naive CD4+ T cells from PBMCs. As to subset: CD45RA+ positively selected. The CDR3 reads CASSEARFQPQHF. DNA for the CDR3: TGTGCCAGCAGTGAAGCGCGTTTTCAGCCCCAGCATTTT.